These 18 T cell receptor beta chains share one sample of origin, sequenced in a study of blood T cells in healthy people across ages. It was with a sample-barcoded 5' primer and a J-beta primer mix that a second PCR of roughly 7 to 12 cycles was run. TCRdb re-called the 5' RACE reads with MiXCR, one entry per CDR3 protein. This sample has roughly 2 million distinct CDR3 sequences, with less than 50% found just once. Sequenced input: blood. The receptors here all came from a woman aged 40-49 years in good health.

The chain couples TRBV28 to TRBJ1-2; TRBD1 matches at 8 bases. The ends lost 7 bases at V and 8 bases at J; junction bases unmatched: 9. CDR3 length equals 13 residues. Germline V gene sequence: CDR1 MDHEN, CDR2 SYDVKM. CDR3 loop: CASIATGARGYTF. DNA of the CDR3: TGTGCCAGCATAGCGACAGGGGCAAGGGGCTACACCTTC.

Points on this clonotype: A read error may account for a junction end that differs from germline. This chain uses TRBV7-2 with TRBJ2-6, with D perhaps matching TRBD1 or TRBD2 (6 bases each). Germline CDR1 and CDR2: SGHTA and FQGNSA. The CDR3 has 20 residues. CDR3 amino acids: CASSLGLEGGLLSGANALTF. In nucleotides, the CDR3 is TGTGCCAGCAGCTTAGGGTTGGAGGGGGGCCTCCTCTCTGGGGCCAACGCCCTGACTTTC.

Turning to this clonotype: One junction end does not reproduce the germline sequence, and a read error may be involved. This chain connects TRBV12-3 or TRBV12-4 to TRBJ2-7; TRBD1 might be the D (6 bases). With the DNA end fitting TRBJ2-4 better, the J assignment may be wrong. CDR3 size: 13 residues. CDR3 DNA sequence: TGTGCCAGCAGTAACGGACAGAAAAGCATTCAGTACTTC. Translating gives CASSNGQKSIQYF.

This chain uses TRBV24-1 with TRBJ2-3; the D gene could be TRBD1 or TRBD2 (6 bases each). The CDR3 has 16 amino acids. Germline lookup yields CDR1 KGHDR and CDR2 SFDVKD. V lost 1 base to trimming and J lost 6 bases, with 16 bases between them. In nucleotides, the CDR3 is TGTGCCACCAGTGATTTTGGGTCGGGGGCGCGGGATACGCAGTATTTT. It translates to CATSDFGSGARDTQYF.

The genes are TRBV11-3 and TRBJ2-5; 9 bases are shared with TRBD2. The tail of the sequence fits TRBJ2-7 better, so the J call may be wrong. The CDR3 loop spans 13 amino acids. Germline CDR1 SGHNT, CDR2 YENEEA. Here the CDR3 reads CASSLLSGGEQYF. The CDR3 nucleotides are TGTGCCAGCAGCTTACTTAGCGGGGGCGAGCAGTACTTC.

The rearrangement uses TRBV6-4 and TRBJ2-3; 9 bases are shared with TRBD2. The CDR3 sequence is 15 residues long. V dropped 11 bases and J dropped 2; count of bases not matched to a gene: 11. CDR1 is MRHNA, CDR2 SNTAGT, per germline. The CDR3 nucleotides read TGTGCCCCCCAGGGGAGCGGGGGGACCACAGATACGCAGTATTTT. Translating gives CAPQGSGGTTDTQYF.

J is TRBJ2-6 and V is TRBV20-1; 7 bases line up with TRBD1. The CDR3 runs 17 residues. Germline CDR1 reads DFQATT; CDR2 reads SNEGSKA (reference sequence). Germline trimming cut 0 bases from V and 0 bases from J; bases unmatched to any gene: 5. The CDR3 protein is CSARDSGQPSGANVLTF. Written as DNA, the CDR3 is TGCAGTGCTAGAGATTCGGGACAGCCCTCTGGGGCCAACGTCCTGACTTTC.

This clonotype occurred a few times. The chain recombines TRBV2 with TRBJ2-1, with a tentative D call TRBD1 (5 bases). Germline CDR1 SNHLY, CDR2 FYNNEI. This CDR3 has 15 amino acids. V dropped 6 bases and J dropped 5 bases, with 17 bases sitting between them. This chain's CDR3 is CASRSGRPYNNEQFF. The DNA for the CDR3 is TGTGCCAGCAGATCAGGGCGACCCTATAACAATGAGCAGTTCTTC. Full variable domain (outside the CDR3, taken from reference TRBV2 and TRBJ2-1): EPEVTQTPSHQVTQMGQEVILRCVPISNHLYFYWYRQILGQKVEFLVSFYNNEISEKSEIFDDQFSVERPDGSNFTLKIRSTKLEDSAMYFCASRSGRPYNNEQFFGPGTRLTVL.

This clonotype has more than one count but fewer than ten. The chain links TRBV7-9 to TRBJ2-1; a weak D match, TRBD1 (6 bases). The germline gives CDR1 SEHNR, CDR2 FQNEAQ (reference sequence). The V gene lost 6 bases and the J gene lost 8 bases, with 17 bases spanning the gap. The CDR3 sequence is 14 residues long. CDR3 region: CASRHTGNDHEQFF. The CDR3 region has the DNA TGTGCCAGCAGGCACACAGGGAACGATCATGAGCAGTTCTTC.

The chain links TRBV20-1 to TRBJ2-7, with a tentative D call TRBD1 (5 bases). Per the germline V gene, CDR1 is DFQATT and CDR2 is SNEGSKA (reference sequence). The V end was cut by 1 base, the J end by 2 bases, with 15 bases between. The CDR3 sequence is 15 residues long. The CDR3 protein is CSARVWGRGTYEQYF. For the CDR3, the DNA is TGCAGTGCTAGAGTTTGGGGCCGAGGAACCTACGAGCAGTACTTC.

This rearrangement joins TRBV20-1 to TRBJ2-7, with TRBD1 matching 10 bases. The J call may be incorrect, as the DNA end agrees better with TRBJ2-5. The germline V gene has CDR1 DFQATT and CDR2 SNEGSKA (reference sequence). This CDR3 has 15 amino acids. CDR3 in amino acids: CSARGRQGAPETQYF. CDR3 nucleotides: TGCAGTGCTAGAGGGCGACAGGGGGCGCCAGAGACCCAGTACTTC.

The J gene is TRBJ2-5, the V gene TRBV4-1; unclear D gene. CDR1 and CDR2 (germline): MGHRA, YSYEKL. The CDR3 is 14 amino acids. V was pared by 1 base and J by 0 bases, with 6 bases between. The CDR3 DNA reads TGCGCCAGCAGCCAAGGGAGCTACCAAGAGACCCAGTACTTC. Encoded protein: CASSQGSYQETQYF.

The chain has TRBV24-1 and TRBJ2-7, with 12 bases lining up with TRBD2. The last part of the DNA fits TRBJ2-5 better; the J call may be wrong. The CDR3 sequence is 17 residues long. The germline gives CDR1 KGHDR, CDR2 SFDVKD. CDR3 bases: TGTGCCACCAGTGATTTGCCTAGCGGGGGGGCGGAGGAGACCCAGTACTTC. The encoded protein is CATSDLPSGGAEETQYF.

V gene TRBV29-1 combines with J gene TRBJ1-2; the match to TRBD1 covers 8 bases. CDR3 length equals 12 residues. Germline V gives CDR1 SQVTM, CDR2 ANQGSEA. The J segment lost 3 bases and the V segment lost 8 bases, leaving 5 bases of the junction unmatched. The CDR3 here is CSSLQGDYGYTF. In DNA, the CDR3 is TGCAGCAGTCTACAGGGGGACTATGGCTACACCTTC.

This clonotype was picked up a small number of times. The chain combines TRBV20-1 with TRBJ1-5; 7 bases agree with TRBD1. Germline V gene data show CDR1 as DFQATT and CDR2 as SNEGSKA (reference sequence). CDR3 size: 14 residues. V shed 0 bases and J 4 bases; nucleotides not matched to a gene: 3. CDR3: CSAREGTVNQPQHF. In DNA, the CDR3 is TGCAGTGCTAGAGAAGGGACAGTTAATCAGCCCCAGCATTTT.

The CDR3 DNA sequence: TGTGCCAGCAGTGTCAGAGGGGTTGCCTATGGCTACACCTTC. Translated: CASSVRGVAYGYTF. The chain joins TRBV27 to TRBJ1-2; the D gene is possibly TRBD1 (5 bases). Trimming pared 5 bases from V and 4 bases from J, leaving 14 bases between. The CDR3 length is 14 residues. Germline V gene lookup returns CDR1 MNHEY and CDR2 SMNVEV (reference sequence).

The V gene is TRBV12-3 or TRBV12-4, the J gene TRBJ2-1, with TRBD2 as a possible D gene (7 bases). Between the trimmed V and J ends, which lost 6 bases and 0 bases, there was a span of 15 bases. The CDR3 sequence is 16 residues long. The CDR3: CASRYRGASSYNEQFF. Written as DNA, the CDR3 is TGTGCCAGCAGATATCGGGGGGCCAGCTCCTACAATGAGCAGTTCTTC.

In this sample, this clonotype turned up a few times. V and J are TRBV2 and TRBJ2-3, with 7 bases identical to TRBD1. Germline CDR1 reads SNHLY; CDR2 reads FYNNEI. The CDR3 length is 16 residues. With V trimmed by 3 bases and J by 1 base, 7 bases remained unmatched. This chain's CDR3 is CASSDPRDRGTDTQYF. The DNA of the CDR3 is TGTGCCAGCAGTGACCCCCGGGACAGAGGCACAGATACGCAGTATTTT.